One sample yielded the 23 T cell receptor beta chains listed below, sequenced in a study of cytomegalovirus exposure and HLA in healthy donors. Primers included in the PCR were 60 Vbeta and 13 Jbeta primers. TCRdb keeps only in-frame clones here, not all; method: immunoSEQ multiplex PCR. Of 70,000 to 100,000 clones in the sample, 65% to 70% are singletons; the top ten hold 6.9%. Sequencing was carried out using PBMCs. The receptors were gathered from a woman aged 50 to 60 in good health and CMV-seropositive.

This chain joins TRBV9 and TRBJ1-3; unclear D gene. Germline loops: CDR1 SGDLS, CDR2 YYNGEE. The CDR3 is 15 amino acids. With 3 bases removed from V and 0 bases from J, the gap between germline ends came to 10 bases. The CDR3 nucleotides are TGTGCCAGCAGCGGAAGTACGAGCTCTGGAAACACCATATATTTT. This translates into CASSGSTSSGNTIYF.

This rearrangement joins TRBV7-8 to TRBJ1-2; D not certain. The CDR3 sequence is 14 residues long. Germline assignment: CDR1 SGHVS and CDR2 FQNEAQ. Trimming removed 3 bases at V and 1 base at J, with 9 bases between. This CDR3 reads CASSFKQDNYGYTF. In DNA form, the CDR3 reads TGTGCCAGCAGCTTCAAGCAAGATAACTATGGCTACACCTTC.

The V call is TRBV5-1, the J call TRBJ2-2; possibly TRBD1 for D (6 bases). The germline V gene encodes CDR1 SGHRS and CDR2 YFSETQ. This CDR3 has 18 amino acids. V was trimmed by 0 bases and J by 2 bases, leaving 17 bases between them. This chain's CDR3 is CASSLDWGRTVNTGELFF. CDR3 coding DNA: TGCGCCAGCAGCTTGGATTGGGGAAGGACAGTTAACACCGGGGAGCTGTTTTTT. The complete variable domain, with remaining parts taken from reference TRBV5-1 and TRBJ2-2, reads KAGVTQTPRYLIKTRGQQVTLSCSPISGHRSVSWYQQTPGQGLQFLFEYFSETQRNKGNFPGRFSGRQFSNSRSEMNVSTLELGDSALYLCASSLDWGRTVNTGELFFGEGSRLTVL.

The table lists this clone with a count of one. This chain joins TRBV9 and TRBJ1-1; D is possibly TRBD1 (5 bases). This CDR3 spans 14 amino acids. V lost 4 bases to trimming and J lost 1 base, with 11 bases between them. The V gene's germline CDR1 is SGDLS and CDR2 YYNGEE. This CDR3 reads CASSQDRQNTEAFF. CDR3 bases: TGTGCCAGCAGCCAAGACAGACAGAACACTGAAGCTTTCTTT.

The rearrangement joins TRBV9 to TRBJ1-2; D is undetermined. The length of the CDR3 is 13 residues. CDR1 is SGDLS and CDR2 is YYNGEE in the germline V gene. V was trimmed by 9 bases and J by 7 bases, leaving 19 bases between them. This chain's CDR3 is CATLLVEKRGYTF. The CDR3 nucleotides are TGTGCCACCCTGTTGGTTGAGAAGCGTGGCTACACCTTC.

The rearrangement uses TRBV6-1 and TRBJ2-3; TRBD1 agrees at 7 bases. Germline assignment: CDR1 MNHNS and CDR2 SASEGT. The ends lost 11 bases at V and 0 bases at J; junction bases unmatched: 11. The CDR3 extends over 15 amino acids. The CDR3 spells CAGSLRGPSTDTQYF. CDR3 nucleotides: TGTGCCGGCTCCCTGAGGGGGCCGAGCACAGATACGCAGTATTTT.

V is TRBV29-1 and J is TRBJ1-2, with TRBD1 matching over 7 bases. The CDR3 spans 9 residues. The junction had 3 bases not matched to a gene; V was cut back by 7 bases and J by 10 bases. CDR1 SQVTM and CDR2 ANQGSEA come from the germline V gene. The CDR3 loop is CSAQGDYTF. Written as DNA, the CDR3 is TGCAGCGCCCAGGGGGACTACACCTTC. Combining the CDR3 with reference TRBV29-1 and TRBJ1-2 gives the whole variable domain SAVISQKPSRDICQRGTSLTIQCQVDSQVTMMFWYRQQPGQSLTLIATANQGSEATYESGFVIDKFPISRPNLTFSTLTVSNMSPEDSSIYLCSAQGDYTFGSGTRLTVV.

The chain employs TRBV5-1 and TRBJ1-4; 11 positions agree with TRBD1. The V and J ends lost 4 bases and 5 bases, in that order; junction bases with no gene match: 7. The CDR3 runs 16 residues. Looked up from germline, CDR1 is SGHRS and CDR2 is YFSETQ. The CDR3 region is CASSPGQGVLNEKLFF. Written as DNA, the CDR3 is TGCGCCAGCAGCCCGGGACAGGGGGTCCTCAATGAAAAACTGTTTTTT.

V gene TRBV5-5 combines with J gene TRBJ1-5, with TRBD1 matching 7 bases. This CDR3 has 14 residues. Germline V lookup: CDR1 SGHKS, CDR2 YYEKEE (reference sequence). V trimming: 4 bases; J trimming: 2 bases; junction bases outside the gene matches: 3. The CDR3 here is CASSPTGGNQPQHF. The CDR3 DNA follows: TGTGCCAGCAGCCCTACAGGGGGCAATCAGCCCCAGCATTTT.

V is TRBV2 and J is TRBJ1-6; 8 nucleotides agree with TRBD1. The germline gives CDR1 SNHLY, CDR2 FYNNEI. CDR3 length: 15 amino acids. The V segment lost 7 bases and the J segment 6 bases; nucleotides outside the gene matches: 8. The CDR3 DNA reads TGTGCCAGCATAAGACAGGGGTTAGGTAATTCACCCCTCCACTTT. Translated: CASIRQGLGNSPLHF.

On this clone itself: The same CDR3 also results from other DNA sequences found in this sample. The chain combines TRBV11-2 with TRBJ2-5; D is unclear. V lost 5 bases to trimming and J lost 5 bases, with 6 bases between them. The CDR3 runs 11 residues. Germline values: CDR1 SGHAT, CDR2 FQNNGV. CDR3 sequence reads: CASSPSETQYF. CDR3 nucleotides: TGTGCCAGCAGCCCTTCCGAGACCCAGTACTTC. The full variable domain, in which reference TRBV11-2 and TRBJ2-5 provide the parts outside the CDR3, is EAGVAQSPRYKIIEKRQSVAFWCNPISGHATLYWYQQILGQGPKLLIQFQNNGVVDDSQLPKDRFSAERLKGVDSTLKIQPAKLEDSAVYLCASSPSETQYFGPGTRLLVL.

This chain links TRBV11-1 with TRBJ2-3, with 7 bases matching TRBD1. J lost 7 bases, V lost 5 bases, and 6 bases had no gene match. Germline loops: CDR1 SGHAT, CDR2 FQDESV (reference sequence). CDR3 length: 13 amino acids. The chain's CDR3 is CASSRQGSHTQYF. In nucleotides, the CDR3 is TGTGCCAGCAGCCGACAGGGTTCACATACGCAGTATTTT.

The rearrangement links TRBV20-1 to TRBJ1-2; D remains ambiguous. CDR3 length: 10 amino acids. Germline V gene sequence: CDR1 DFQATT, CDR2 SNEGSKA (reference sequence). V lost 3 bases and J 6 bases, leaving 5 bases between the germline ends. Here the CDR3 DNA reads TGCAGTGCTAGTCCCAATGGCTACACCTTC. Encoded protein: CSASPNGYTF.

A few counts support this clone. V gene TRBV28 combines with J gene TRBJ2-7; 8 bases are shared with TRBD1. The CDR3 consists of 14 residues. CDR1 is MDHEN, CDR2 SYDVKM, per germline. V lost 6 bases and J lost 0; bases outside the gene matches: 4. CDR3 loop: CASRRQGSSYEQYV. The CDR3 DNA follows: TGTGCCAGCAGGAGACAGGGGTCCTCCTACGAGCAGTACGTC.

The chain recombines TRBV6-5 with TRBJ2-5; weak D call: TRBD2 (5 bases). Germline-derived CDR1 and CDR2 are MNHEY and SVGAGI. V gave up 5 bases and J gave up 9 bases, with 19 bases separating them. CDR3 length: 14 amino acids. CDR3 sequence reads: CASSTQEVARAQYF. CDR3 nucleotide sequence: TGTGCCAGCAGTACCCAGGAGGTCGCACGGGCCCAGTACTTC.

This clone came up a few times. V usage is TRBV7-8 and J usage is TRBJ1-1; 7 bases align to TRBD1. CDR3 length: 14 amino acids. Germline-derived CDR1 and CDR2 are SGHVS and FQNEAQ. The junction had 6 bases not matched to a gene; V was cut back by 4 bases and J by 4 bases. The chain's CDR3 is CASSSQGRSTEAFF. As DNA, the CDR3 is TGTGCCAGCAGCTCACAGGGGCGGAGCACTGAAGCTTTCTTT. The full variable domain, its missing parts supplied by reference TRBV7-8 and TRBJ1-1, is GAGVSQSPRYKVAKRGQDVALRCDPISGHVSLFWYQQALGQGPEFLTYFQNEAQLDKSGLPSDRFFAERPEGSVSTLKIQRTQQEDSAVYLCASSSQGRSTEAFFGQGTRLTVV.

The chain's CDR3 is CASSSDQVNEQYF. Written as DNA, the CDR3 is TGTGCCAGCAGCTCGGATCAGGTCAACGAGCAGTACTTC. V is TRBV5-6 and J is TRBJ2-7; unclear D gene. The CDR3 has 13 residues. The germline gives CDR1 SGHDT, CDR2 YYEEEE. V dropped 3 bases and J dropped 5 bases, with 12 bases sitting between them.

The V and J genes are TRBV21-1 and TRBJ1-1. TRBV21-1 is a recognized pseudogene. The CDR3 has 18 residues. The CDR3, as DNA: TGTGCCAGCAGCTTCCCCGGGACGGCGGGAACTTTGGGCACTGAAGCTTTCTTT. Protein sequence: CASSFPGTAGTLGTEAFF.

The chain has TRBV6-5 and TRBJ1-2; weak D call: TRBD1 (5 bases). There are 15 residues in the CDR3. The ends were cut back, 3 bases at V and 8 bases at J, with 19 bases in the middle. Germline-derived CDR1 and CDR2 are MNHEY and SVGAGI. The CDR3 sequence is CASSYGRGVLGGYTF. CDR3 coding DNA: TGTGCCAGCAGTTATGGCCGGGGGGTTCTGGGGGGCTACACCTTC.

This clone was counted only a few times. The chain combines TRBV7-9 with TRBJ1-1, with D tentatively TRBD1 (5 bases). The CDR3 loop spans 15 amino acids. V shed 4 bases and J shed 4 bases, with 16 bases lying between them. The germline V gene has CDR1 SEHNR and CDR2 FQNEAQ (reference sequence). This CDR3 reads CASSSYRGEGTEAFF. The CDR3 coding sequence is TGTGCCAGCAGCTCATATCGGGGGGAAGGCACTGAAGCTTTCTTT.

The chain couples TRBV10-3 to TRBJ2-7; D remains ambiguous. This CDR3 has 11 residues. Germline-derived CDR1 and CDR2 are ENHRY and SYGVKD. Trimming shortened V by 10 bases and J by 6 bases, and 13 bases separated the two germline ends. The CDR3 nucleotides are TGTGCCACCCGAGAGACTGGCGAGCAGTACGTC. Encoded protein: CATRETGEQYV.

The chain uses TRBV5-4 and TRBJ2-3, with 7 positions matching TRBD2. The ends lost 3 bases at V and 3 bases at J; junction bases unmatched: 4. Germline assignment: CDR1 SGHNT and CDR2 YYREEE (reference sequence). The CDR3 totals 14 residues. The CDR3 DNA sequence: TGTGCCAGCAGCTGGGGGGGGGAAACAGATACGCAGTATTTT. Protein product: CASSWGGETDTQYF.

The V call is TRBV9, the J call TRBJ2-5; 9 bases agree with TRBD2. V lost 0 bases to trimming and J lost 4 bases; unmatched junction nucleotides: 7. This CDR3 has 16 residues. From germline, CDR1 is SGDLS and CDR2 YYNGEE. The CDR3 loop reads CASSVGAGGRPETQYF. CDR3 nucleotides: TGTGCCAGCAGCGTAGGGGCGGGGGGGCGCCCAGAGACCCAGTACTTC.